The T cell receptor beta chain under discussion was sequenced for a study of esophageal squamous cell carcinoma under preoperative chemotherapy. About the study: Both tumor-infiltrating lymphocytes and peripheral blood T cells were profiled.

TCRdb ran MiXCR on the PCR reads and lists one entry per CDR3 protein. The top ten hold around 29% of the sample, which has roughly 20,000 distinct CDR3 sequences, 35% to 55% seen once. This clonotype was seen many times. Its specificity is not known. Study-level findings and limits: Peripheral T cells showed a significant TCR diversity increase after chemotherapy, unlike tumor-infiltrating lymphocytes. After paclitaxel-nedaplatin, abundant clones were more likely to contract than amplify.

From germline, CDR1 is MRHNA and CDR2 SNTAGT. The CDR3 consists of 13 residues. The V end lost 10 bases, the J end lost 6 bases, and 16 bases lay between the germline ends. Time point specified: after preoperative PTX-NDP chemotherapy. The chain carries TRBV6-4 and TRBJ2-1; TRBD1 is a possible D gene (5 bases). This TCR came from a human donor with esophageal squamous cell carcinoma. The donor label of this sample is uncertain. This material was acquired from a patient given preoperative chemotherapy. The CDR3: CATQGDGVNEQFF. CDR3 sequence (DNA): TGTGCCACCCAAGGGGATGGCGTCAATGAGCAGTTCTTC.